Listed below are T cell receptor beta chains from one sample, sequenced in a study of T cells in Graves' hyperthyroidism and ophthalmopathy. TCRdb recomputed calls from the multiplex PCR reads with MiXCR, one row per CDR3 protein. In the table there are 250,000 to 350,000 distinct CDR3 sequences, approximately 16% of which are singletons. Material for sequencing was blood. Source of these receptors: a man in his thirties or forties with Graves' hyperthyroidism. Both conserved end residues are part of each CDR3. A D gene is named only where the DNA matches it firmly. Clone size, where shown, is once, few, many, or a class for clones that have expanded.

>TRBD1|many|TRBV10-1|TRBJ1-1
CASSPGQGSTEAFF
TGCGCCAGCAGTCCGGGACAGGGGTCCACTGAAGCTTTCTTT
>.|.|TRBV20-1|TRBJ2-5
CSARELTQETQYF
TGCAGTGCTAGAGAGTTGACCCAAGAGACCCAGTACTTC
>TRBD2|few|TRBV5-1|TRBJ2-3
CASSLGRASGSLDTQYF
TGCGCCAGCAGCTTGGGCCGGGCAAGCGGGAGCCTGGATACGCAGTATTTT
>.|many|TRBV5-1|TRBJ1-5
CASSLDPSGQGYDQPQHF
TGCGCCAGCAGCTTGGATCCTTCAGGGCAGGGGTACGATCAGCCCCAGCATTTT
>.|many|TRBV7-2|TRBJ2-5
CASSRTNRAPIETQYF
TGTGCCAGCAGCAGAACCAACCGGGCCCCCATCGAGACCCAGTACTTC
>.|many|TRBV30|TRBJ1-5
CAWSVRQDQPQHF
TGTGCCTGGAGTGTACGTCAGGATCAGCCCCAGCATTTT
>.|.|TRBV25-1|TRBJ2-5
CASSEVSETQYF
TGTGCCAGCAGTGAGGTTTCGGAGACCCAGTACTTC
>.|many|TRBV20-1|TRBJ1-1
CSARDRTGSTEAFF
TGCAGTGCTAGAGATCGTACAGGATCCACTGAAGCTTTCTTT
>TRBD2|many|TRBV6-1|TRBJ2-2
CASSRPGAGGNTGELFF
TGTGCCAGCAGTCGCCCCGGGGCGGGAGGCAACACCGGGGAGCTGTTTTTT
>.|few|TRBV29-1|TRBJ1-1
CSVEVGETEAFF
TGCAGCGTTGAAGTGGGGGAAACTGAAGCTTTCTTT
>.|many|TRBV5-1|TRBJ2-1
CASSLAGGREYEQFF
TGCGCCAGCAGCTTGGCCGGAGGGCGAGAATATGAGCAGTTCTTC
>.|few|TRBV20-1|TRBJ2-1
CSASIDNEQFF
TGCAGTGCTAGTATAGACAATGAGCAGTTCTTC
>.|many|TRBV11-1|TRBJ2-2
CASSFPRPGELFF
TGTGCCAGCAGCTTCCCCAGACCCGGGGAGCTGTTTTTT
>.|.|TRBV4-1|TRBJ1-5
CASSQDSGDNQPQHF
TGCGCCAGCAGCCAAGACTCAGGGGATAACCAGCCCCAGCATTTT
>.|many|TRBV5-6|TRBJ2-7
CASSLEHEQYF
TGTGCCAGCAGCTTGGAGCACGAGCAGTACTTC
>TRBD2|.|TRBV14|TRBJ2-1
CASSHQKRGGKFF
TGTGCCAGCAGCCACCAAAAGCGGGGTGGAAAGTTCTTC
>.|many|TRBV11-2|TRBJ2-7
CASSPAYGGVYEQYF
TGTGCCAGCAGCCCCGCCTATGGAGGGGTCTACGAGCAGTACTTC
>.|many|TRBV7-2|TRBJ2-1
CASSPGPRSRSSYNEQFF
TGTGCCAGCAGCCCCGGGCCTCGTAGCCGAAGCTCCTACAATGAGCAGTTCTTC
>.|.|TRBV12-3/TRBV12-4|TRBJ2-1
CASSLTAGDNEQFF
TGTGCCAGCAGTTTAACGGCAGGGGACAATGAGCAGTTCTTC
>TRBD1|.|TRBV20-1|TRBJ1-5
CSVPPRDSSNQPQHF
TGCAGTGTTCCTCCCAGGGACAGTAGCAATCAGCCCCAGCATTTT
>TRBD2|few|TRBV28|TRBJ2-2
CASKGGLAGTGELFF
TGTGCCAGCAAGGGGGGACTAGCGGGAACCGGGGAGCTGTTTTTT
>.|few|TRBV19|TRBJ2-4
CASSYIPGQLAKNIQYF
TGTGCCAGTAGTTACATCCCAGGACAGCTAGCCAAAAACATTCAGTACTTC
>.|many|TRBV29-1|TRBJ2-3
CSEWQVGTDTQYF
TGCAGTGAGTGGCAGGTCGGGACAGATACGCAGTATTTT
>.|many|TRBV15|TRBJ2-7
CATSSELREQYF
TGTGCCACCAGCAGTGAGCTTCGCGAGCAGTACTTC
>TRBD2|many|TRBV3-1|TRBJ2-7
CASSPPGLAGGAYEQYF
TGTGCCAGCAGCCCTCCGGGACTAGCGGGAGGGGCCTACGAGCAGTACTTC
>.|many|TRBV11-3|TRBJ2-3
CASSLVRSTDTQYF
TGTGCCAGCAGCTTAGTACGGAGCACAGATACGCAGTATTTT
>TRBD2|.|TRBV18|TRBJ2-1
CASRLGLAGANEQFF
TGTGCCAGCCGGCTTGGGCTAGCGGGAGCCAATGAGCAGTTCTTC
>TRBD2|few|TRBV13|TRBJ2-1
CATEYSGRPEHNEQFF
TGTGCCACCGAATATAGCGGGAGGCCGGAACACAATGAGCAGTTCTTC
>.|many|TRBV29-1|TRBJ1-1
CSVAGWDTEAFF
TGCAGCGTTGCGGGCTGGGACACTGAAGCTTTCTTT
>.|.|TRBV5-5|TRBJ2-2
CASSRSGTNTGELFF
TGTGCCAGCAGCCGGTCCGGGACTAACACCGGGGAGCTGTTTTTT
>.|.|TRBV28|TRBJ2-6
CASLPGRRKPGANVLTF
TGTGCCAGTTTACCGGGACGAAGAAAACCGGGGGCCAACGTCCTGACTTTC
>TRBD1|.|TRBV6-1|TRBJ1-6
CASSPEGQGGSPLHF
TGTGCCAGCAGTCCTGAGGGACAGGGAGGATCACCCCTCCACTTT
>.|.|TRBV12-3/TRBV12-4|TRBJ1-5
CASSTGLNQPQHF
TGTGCCAGCAGTACAGGGCTTAATCAGCCCCAGCATTTT
>TRBD1|many|TRBV12-3/TRBV12-4|TRBJ1-4
CASSIGQGREKLFF
TGTGCCAGCAGCATCGGACAGGGTAGAGAAAAACTGTTTTTT
>.|.|TRBV5-5|TRBJ1-3
CASSVDSPISGNTIYF
TGTGCCAGTAGCGTTGACAGTCCCATCTCTGGAAACACCATATATTTT
>.|many|TRBV28|TRBJ2-3
CASRPSPIQSTDTQYF
TGTGCCAGCAGGCCTAGCCCCATCCAGAGCACAGATACGCAGTATTTT
>.|.|TRBV5-1|TRBJ2-5
CASSTEAGAQETQYF
TGCGCCAGCAGCACGGAGGCAGGGGCCCAAGAGACCCAGTACTTC
>.|many|TRBV7-3|TRBJ2-5
CASSLGRGAWETQYF
TGTGCCAGCAGCTTAGGAAGGGGGGCCTGGGAGACCCAGTACTTC
>.|many|TRBV6-1|TRBJ2-1
CASGTTTYNEQFF
TGTGCCAGCGGGACGACTACCTACAATGAGCAGTTCTTC
>TRBD2|many|TRBV29-1|TRBJ2-7
CSVTAGLAGGRPYEQYF
TGCAGCGTTACCGCGGGACTAGCGGGAGGCCGACCCTACGAGCAGTACTTC
>.|.|TRBV5-1|TRBJ2-1
CASSLVGRPGEQFF
TGCGCCAGCAGCTTGGTAGGGCGGCCGGGTGAGCAGTTCTTC
>.|few|TRBV12-3/TRBV12-4|TRBJ2-2
CASSNRELTGELFF
TGTGCCAGCAGTAACAGGGAACTCACCGGGGAGCTGTTTTTT
>.|.|TRBV6-1|TRBJ1-1
CASHRLMNTEAFF
TGTGCCAGTCATAGGCTCATGAACACTGAAGCTTTCTTT
>TRBD1|.|TRBV6-1|TRBJ2-2
CASSPYGTASANTGELFF
TGTGCCAGCAGCCCCTACGGGACAGCGTCGGCTAACACCGGGGAGCTGTTTTTT
>TRBD2|.|TRBV29-1|TRBJ2-3
CSVDLRTSGSTDTQYF
TGCAGCGTTGACCTACGGACTAGCGGGAGCACAGATACGCAGTATTTT
>.|.|TRBV7-3|TRBJ2-7
CASSLGAVIYNEQYF
TGTGCCAGCAGCTTAGGGGCGGTAATCTACAATGAGCAGTACTTC
>TRBD1|many|TRBV24-1|TRBJ2-3
CATSDVNRDRGTDTQYF
TGTGCCACCAGTGATGTAAACCGGGACAGGGGCACAGATACGCAGTATTTT
>TRBD1|.|TRBV29-1|TRBJ1-1
CSVDGPGTENTEAFF
TGCAGCGTTGACGGACCCGGGACAGAGAACACTGAAGCTTTCTTT
>.|many|TRBV20-1|TRBJ2-1
CSARDRSRGLAVSYNEQFF
TGCAGTGCTAGAGATCGATCGAGGGGGCTAGCGGTTTCCTACAATGAGCAGTTCTTC
>TRBD1|few|TRBV30|TRBJ2-2
CAWSGQGAGELFF
TGTGCCTGGAGTGGACAGGGGGCCGGGGAGCTGTTTTTT
>TRBD2|.|TRBV10-2|TRBJ2-1
CASSAVVLAGFEQFF
TGCGCCAGCAGTGCAGTGGTCCTAGCGGGATTTGAGCAGTTCTTC
>.|.|TRBV13|TRBJ2-7
CASSLTLPGLATVKSYEQYF
TGTGCCAGCAGCTTAACTCTTCCTGGGCTCGCGACGGTAAAGTCCTACGAGCAGTACTTC
>.|.|TRBV11-3|TRBJ2-1
CASSFGLWSYNEQFF
TGTGCCAGCAGCTTTGGATTATGGTCCTACAATGAGCAGTTCTTC
>TRBD1|many|TRBV2|TRBJ2-7
CASTEGQGAYEQYF
TGTGCCAGCACCGAAGGACAGGGGGCATACGAGCAGTACTTC
>.|.|TRBV10-3|TRBJ1-2
CAISESQGSYGYTF
TGTGCCATCAGTGAGTCTCAGGGATCGTACGGCTACACCTTC